The sequence of this T cell receptor (beta chain) was determined in a study of CD8+ T cells in alopecia areata. Following RNA extraction, reverse transcription yielded cDNA that acted as the sequencing template. Clones were sequenced by immunoSEQ multiplex PCR, and TCRdb holds only the in-frame ones, with some missing. Of roughly 140,000 clones listed, less than 65% are singletons. PBMCs provided sorted CD4+ and CD8+ T cells. Concerning this clone itself: Its antigen is as yet unknown.

The study's findings and limits: In lesional scalp, particularly from alopecia totalis/universalis, clonality was higher than in normal scalp. Mice showed clearer TCR sharing than patients did, a gap that was possibly HLA-related. Normal skin contains resident alphabeta T cells, and these are also sequenced in scalp samples.

J was trimmed by 0 bases and V by 5 bases; bases with no gene match: 4. The germline gives CDR1 SQVTM, CDR2 ANQGSEA. The CDR3 totals 13 residues. This clonotype was obtained from a human donor in good health. The rearrangement links TRBV29-1 to TRBJ2-7; 7 bases are a match to TRBD2. The sample taken for sequencing was CD8+ T cells sorted from blood. As DNA, the CDR3 is TGCAGCGTTTCTGCGGGAGCCTCCTACGAGCAGTACTTC. Translated, it gives CSVSAGASYEQYF.